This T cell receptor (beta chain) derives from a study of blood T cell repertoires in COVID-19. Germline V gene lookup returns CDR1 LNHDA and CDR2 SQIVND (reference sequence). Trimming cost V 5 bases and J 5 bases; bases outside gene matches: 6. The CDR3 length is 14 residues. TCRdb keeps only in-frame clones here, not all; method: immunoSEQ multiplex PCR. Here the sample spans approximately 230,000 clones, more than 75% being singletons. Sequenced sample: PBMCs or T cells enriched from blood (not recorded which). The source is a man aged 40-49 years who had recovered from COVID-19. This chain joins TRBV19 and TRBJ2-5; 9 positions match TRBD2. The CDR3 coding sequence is TGTGCCAGTAGTCTAGGGACTAGCCTGGAGACCCAGTACTTC. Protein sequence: CASSLGTSLETQYF.